This passage covers 5 T cell receptor beta chains from one sample sequenced in a study of T-cell memory formation after mild COVID-19. From the 5' RACE reads, TCRdb called clonotypes with MiXCR, one entry per CDR3 protein. There are about 210,000 distinct CDR3 sequences in the sample; under 30% occur only once, and more than 9.5% lies in the top ten. The specimen sequenced was PBMCs or a T cell subset sorted from them (not recorded which). The origin of the receptors is an adult woman who had mild COVID-19 (a few samples of this study predate the infection). Cell type and time point are not known.

CDR3 protein: CATSRDRGARELFF. The CDR3 DNA is TGTGCCACCAGCAGAGATCGAGGCGCCAGGGAGCTGTTTTTT. The rearrangement links TRBV15 to TRBJ2-2, with no clear D. The germline CDR1 and CDR2 sequences are LNHNV and YYDKDF (reference sequence). The V end was cut by 0 bases, the J end by 9 bases, with 11 bases between. CDR3 size: 14 residues.

This clonotype has a handful of counts. This rearrangement joins TRBV12-3 or TRBV12-4 to TRBJ2-1; TRBD2 is a possible D gene (7 bases). The CDR3 length is 16 residues. Trimming shortened V by 5 bases and J by 3 bases, and 17 bases separated the two germline ends. The CDR3 bases are TGTGCCAGCAGTCCAGAGGGGGGAGGGTACTACAATGAGCAGTTCTTC. Protein product: CASSPEGGGYYNEQFF.

The chain has TRBV20-1 and TRBJ2-3; 7 bases align to TRBD2. In germline, CDR1 is DFQATT, CDR2 SNEGSKA (reference sequence). The J segment lost 2 bases and the V segment lost 0 bases, leaving 14 bases of the junction unmatched. The CDR3 sequence is 18 residues long. CDR3 coding DNA: TGCAGTGCTAGAGATTTGGGTTGGGCGGGAGTTTTCACAGATACGCAGTATTTT. Protein: CSARDLGWAGVFTDTQYF.

This clonotype showed up just a few times. V is TRBV12-3 or TRBV12-4 and J is TRBJ2-7; 15 bases map to TRBD2. CDR3 size: 15 residues. The J segment lost 5 bases and the V segment lost 5 bases, leaving 4 bases of the junction unmatched. This CDR3 reads CASSGLAGGPHEQYF. For the CDR3, the DNA is TGTGCCAGCAGTGGACTAGCGGGAGGGCCCCACGAGCAGTACTTC.

The V and J genes are TRBV7-9 and TRBJ2-1, with 10 bases that match TRBD2. Germline V lookup: CDR1 SEHNR, CDR2 FQNEAQ (reference sequence). This CDR3 is built from 15 residues. The trim removed 3 bases at V and 6 bases at J, leaving 5 bases unmatched. CDR3 DNA sequence: TGTGCCAGCAGCTTGGAGGGACTAGCGATCAATGAGCAGTTCTTC. Protein: CASSLEGLAINEQFF. The full variable domain, rest sourced from reference TRBV7-9 and TRBJ2-1, is DTGVSQNPRHKITKRGQNVTFRCDPISEHNRLYWYRQTLGQGPEFLTYFQNEAQLEKSRLLSDRFSAERPKGSFSTLEIQRTEQGDSAMYLCASSLEGLAINEQFFGPGTRLTVL.